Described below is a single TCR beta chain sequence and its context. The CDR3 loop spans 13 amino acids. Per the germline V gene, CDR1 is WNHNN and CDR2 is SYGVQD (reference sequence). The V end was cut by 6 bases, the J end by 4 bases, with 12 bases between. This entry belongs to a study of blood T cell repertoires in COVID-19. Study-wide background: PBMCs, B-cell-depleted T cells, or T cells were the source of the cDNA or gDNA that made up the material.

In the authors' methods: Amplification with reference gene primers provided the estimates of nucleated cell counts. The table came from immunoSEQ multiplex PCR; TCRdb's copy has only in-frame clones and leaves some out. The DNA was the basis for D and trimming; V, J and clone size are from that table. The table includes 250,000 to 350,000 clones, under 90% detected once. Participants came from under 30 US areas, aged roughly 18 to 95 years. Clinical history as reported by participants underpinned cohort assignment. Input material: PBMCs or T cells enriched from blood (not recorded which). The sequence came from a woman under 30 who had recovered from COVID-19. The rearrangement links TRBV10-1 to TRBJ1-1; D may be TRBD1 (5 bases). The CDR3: CASSPGGGTEAFF. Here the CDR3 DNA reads TGCGCCAGCAGCCCTGGGGGAGGCACTGAAGCTTTCTTT.